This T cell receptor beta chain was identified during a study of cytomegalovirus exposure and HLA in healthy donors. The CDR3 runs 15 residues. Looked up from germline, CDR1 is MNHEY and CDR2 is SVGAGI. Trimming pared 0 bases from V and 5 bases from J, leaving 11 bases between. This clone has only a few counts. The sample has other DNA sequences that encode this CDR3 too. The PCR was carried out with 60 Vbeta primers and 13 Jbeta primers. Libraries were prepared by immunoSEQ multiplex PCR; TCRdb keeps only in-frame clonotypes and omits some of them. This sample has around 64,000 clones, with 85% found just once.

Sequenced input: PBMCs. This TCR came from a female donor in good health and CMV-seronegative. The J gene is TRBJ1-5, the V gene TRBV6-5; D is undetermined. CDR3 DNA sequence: TGTGCCAGCAGTTACTCGGGAACGGGAGATCAGCCCCAGCATTTT. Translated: CASSYSGTGDQPQHF.